A selection of T cell receptor beta chains follows, all from one sample in a study of long-term antiretroviral therapy in people with HIV. Clones were sequenced by immunoSEQ multiplex PCR, and TCRdb holds only the in-frame ones, with some missing. The table shows about 39,000 clones, with roughly nine tenths occurring only once. The material was unsorted PBMCs, obtained 1.2 years after starting antiretroviral therapy. All receptors derive from a woman between 45 and 60 years old with HIV. The CDR3 runs from the conserved cysteine through the conserved F or W. Fields, in order: V gene, J gene, D gene, CDR3 length, clone size, CDR3 DNA, CDR3 protein. D genes are given only for firm matches. For some rows the clone size is stated as once, few or many, or as a class when expanded; others skip it.

TRBV4-3	TRBJ1-1	NA	14	NA	TGCGCCAGCAGCCAAGGGAGAGGACCTACTGAAGCTTTCTTT	CASSQGRGPTEAFF
TRBV15	TRBJ2-1	TRBD2	18	NA	TGTGCCACCAGCAGAGAAGAGGTCGGAGCGGGGGGTAACAATGAGCAGTTCTTC	CATSREEVGAGGNNEQFF
TRBV25-1	TRBJ2-5	TRBD1	15	NA	TGTGCCAGCAGTGACCCCAGGGGGCCCCAAGAGACCCAGTACTTC	CASSDPRGPQETQYF
TRBV5-1	TRBJ1-6	NA	15	once	TGCGCCAGCAGCTTGGATTACTCCTATAATTCACCCCTCCACTTT	CASSLDYSYNSPLHF
TRBV5-6	TRBJ1-4	NA	16	NA	TGTGCCAGCAGCTCGCTAGCTGAGGGGACTAATGAAAAACTGTTTTTT	CASSSLAEGTNEKLFF
TRBV7-2	TRBJ1-1	NA	15	once	TGTGCCAGCAGCTTAGTATCGGGACAGAACACTGAAGCTTTCTTT	CASSLVSGQNTEAFF
TRBV7-2	TRBJ2-1	TRBD2	14	NA	TGTGCCAGCAGCTTTCAGCGGGACTACAATGAGCAGTTCTTC	CASSFQRDYNEQFF
TRBV5-4	TRBJ2-1	NA	16	NA	TGTGCCAGCAGCTTCGCGGGCCCCTTCTCCTACAATGAGCAGTTCTTC	CASSFAGPFSYNEQFF
TRBV4-3	TRBJ1-2	TRBD1	15	NA	TGCGCCAGCAGCCAAGGTGCGGGACAGTCCTATGGCTACACCTTC	CASSQGAGQSYGYTF
TRBV19	TRBJ2-7	TRBD1	16	NA	TGTGCCAGTAGTATTTCGGGACAGCCAAAGTCGAAAGGGCAGTACTTC	CASSISGQPKSKGQYF